Included here is one T cell receptor (beta chain) sequence, with context. This sample is part of a study of blood T cell repertoires in COVID-19. For the study at large: Material from acute and convalescent COVID-19 was sourced from the United States, Italy and Spain. PBMCs, B-cell-depleted T cells, or T cells provided the cDNA or gDNA that made up the material.

This CDR3 is built from 13 residues. Trimming removed 3 bases from V and 5 bases from J, with 9 bases in between. Per the germline V gene, CDR1 is SSHAT and CDR2 is FNYEAQ (reference sequence). How the authors handled the data: Nucleated cell counts were estimated from reference gene primer amplification. TCRdb keeps only in-frame clones here, not all; method: immunoSEQ multiplex PCR. The DNA was the basis for D and trimming; V, J and clone size are from that table. The sample lists fewer than 250,000 clones; about 86% were seen once. Participants' own reports of clinical history determined their cohort assignment.

The TCR was taken from a woman between 35 and 50 years old in a cohort exposed to, infected with or recovered from COVID-19 (not recorded which). The rearrangement links TRBV7-7 to TRBJ2-3; no clear D. Sample: PBMCs or T cells enriched from blood (not recorded which). The DNA for the CDR3 is TGTGCCAGCAGCTTCTGGGCCGAAGATACGCAGTATTTT. Protein product: CASSFWAEDTQYF.